The present T cell receptor beta chain was sequenced within a study of shared clonotypes between healthy human individuals. V gave up 3 bases and J gave up 6 bases; unmatched junction bases: 6. The CDR3 sequence is 15 residues long. Germline values: CDR1 SGHVS, CDR2 FNYEAQ. Samples underwent the assay at deep level. Assay used: immunoSEQ multiplex PCR; TCRdb lists only in-frame clones, some missing. The table lists roughly 2,000,000 clones, about 95% of them singletons. As defined, naive CD8 cells were CD45RO-negative and positively selected for CCR7, with terminally differentiated effector memory CD45RA+ cells excluded. To note about this clone: What it recognizes is unknown.

Overall study results and limits: Clonotype sharing across a few donors was observed for 4% to 5.5% of naive CD4 clonotypes. Non-shared clonotypes displayed generation probabilities falling below those of clonotypes present in all four donors.

V usage is TRBV7-6 and J usage is TRBJ1-4, with 8 positions matching TRBD1. The source of this sequence is a man aged 18 to 30 in good health. The sample was naive CD8+ T cells sorted from blood. The CDR3 nucleotides are TGTGCCAGCAGCTTCTCAGGGGGCGCTTATGAAAAACTGTTTTTT. This codes for CASSFSGGAYEKLFF.